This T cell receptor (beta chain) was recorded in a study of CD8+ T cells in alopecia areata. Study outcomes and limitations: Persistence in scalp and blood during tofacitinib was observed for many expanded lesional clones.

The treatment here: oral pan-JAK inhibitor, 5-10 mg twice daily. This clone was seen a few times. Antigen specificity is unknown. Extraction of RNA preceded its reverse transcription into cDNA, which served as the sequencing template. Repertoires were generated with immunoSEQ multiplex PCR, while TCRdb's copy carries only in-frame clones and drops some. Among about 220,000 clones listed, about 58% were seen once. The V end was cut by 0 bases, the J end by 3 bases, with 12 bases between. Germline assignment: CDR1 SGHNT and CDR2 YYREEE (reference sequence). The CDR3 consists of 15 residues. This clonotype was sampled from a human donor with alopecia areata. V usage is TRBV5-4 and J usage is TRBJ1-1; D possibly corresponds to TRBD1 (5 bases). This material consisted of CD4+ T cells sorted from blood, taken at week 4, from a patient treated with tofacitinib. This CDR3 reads CASSLVQGSDTEAFF. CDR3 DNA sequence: TGTGCCAGCAGCTTGGTTCAGGGATCAGACACTGAAGCTTTCTTT.